Given below is one TCR beta chain in context. These data belong to a study of T cells in Graves' hyperthyroidism and ophthalmopathy. RNA transcripts yielded amplified TCR beta CDR3 regions. An initial round of RT-PCR targeting the TCR CDR3 relied on the HTBI primer set. TCRdb re-analysed the multiplex PCR reads in MiXCR, keeping a single row per CDR3 protein. The sample lists around 720,000 distinct CDR3 sequences, about 35% occurring once. In germline, CDR1 is MNHEY, CDR2 SVGAGI. CDR3 length: 14 amino acids. The V end lost 6 bases, the J end lost 6 bases, and 14 bases lay between the germline ends. Absence of ophthalmopathy progression within 18 months defined stable Graves' hyperthyroidism.

Sequencing used blood. The receptor was isolated from a woman aged 40 to 50 with Graves' hyperthyroidism. The V gene is TRBV6-5, the J gene TRBJ2-2, with D unresolved. The CDR3 here is CASSSNLGPGELFF. DNA of the CDR3: TGTGCCAGCAGCTCAAACCTTGGCCCCGGGGAGCTGTTTTTT.